This T cell receptor beta chain was sequenced in a study of blood T cell repertoires in COVID-19. Study background: The analysed material was cDNA or gDNA that came from T cells, B-cell-depleted T cells, or PBMCs.

Enrolled through a virtual design, the participants were between roughly 18 and 100 years of age and came from 24 US areas. Cohort assignment relied on participant-reported clinical history. All recovered Cohort 3 donors got two negative PCRs, got clearance, or saw symptom resolution. Generated by immunoSEQ multiplex PCR, the TCRdb table keeps only in-frame clones and is missing some. The sample has some 150,000 clones; around 86% are singletons. The V and J ends lost 4 bases and 4 bases respectively, with 16 bases between them. This CDR3 spans 16 amino acids. Germline V gene data show CDR1 as SGHDN and CDR2 as FVKESK.

The clonotype originates from a man aged 50-59 years who had recovered from COVID-19. Specimen: PBMCs or T cells enriched from blood (not recorded which). This rearrangement joins TRBV14 to TRBJ2-2; D might be TRBD1 (5 bases). The CDR3 loop is CASSPRAGRTTGELFF. The CDR3 DNA follows: TGTGCCAGCAGCCCCCGGGCAGGGCGGACCACCGGGGAGCTGTTTTTT.